These T cell receptor beta chains were read from a single sample in a study of blood T cell repertoires in COVID-19. Profiling relied on immunoSEQ multiplex PCR, and the TCRdb table lists in-frame clones only, not all of them. The sample lists 310,000 or so clones; more than 70% were seen once. The sequencing input was peripheral blood. The receptors derive from a man younger than 35 who had recovered from COVID-19. Each CDR3 is given with its conserved first and last residue. Each record gives: J gene, D gene, V gene, CDR3 DNA, CDR3 protein. D genes are given only for firm matches.

TRBJ1-1 TRBD1 TRBV4-1 TGCGCCAGCACACCCTGGCCCCAGGGGGCGACTGAAGCTTTCTTT CASTPWPQGATEAFF
TRBJ2-5 NA TRBV5-1 TGCGCCAGCAGCTTGCGGGTGACCCAGTACTTC CASSLRVTQYF
TRBJ2-7 TRBD1 TRBV7-9 TGTGCCAGCAGTTCCCGGGACAGGGAAACCTACGAGCAGTACTTC CASSSRDRETYEQYF
TRBJ2-7 TRBD1 TRBV11-2 TGTGCCAGCAGACCGGGACAGACCTACGAGCAGTACTTC CASRPGQTYEQYF
TRBJ1-5 TRBD1 TRBV4-1 TGCGCCAGCAGCCCTCTAGACAGGGAAAATCAGCCCCAGCATTTT CASSPLDRENQPQHF
TRBJ1-2 NA TRBV25-1 TGTGCCAGCAGTGGCTGGACTCCCTCGAACTATGGCTACACCTTC CASSGWTPSNYGYTF
TRBJ2-3 NA TRBV5-4 TGTGCCAGCAGCTTGGCCCCTCTAGCAGGCACAGATACGCAGTATTTT CASSLAPLAGTDTQYF
TRBJ2-7 NA TRBV4-2 TGTGCCAGCAGCCAAGAGCTTAGCTACGAGCAGTACTTC CASSQELSYEQYF
TRBJ2-5 TRBD1 TRBV7-2 TGTGCCAGCAGCTTACATCACAGGGGTGTGGGCTACCAAGAGACCCAGTACTTC CASSLHHRGVGYQETQYF
TRBJ2-3 TRBD1 TRBV14 TGTGCCAGCAGCCGCACACAACGGGACAGCCAGTCTAGCACAGATACGCAGTATTTT CASSRTQRDSQSSTDTQYF
TRBJ2-2 TRBD2 TRBV30 TGTGCCTGGTTTAGCGGGAGTAGTTTCGTCGGGGAGCTGTTTTTT CAWFSGSSFVGELFF
TRBJ1-1 NA TRBV5-1 TGCGCCAGCAGCCCCCGCCGCGGCGGGGGGGTGAACACTGAAGCTTTCTTT CASSPRRGGGVNTEAFF
TRBJ2-7 TRBD1 TRBV4-1 TGCGCCAGCAGCCAAGGTAGGACAGGTCTCATCGAGCAGTACTTC CASSQGRTGLIEQYF
TRBJ1-2 NA TRBV12-3/TRBV12-4 TGTGCCAGCAGTTTAGACGGGGTTGGCTACACCTTC CASSLDGVGYTF
TRBJ1-5 NA TRBV6-5 TGTGCCAGCAGGGGAGCGGGGGGGCAGCCCCAGCATTTT CASRGAGGQPQHF
TRBJ2-7 NA TRBV18 TGTGCCAGCTCACCACGCCAGGGGATAAGCTCCGGATACGAGCAGTACTTC CASSPRQGISSGYEQYF
TRBJ1-4 TRBD1 TRBV6-4 TGTGCCAGCAGTGGGGGGCAGGGGGCGGAAAAACTGTTTTTT CASSGGQGAEKLFF
TRBJ2-5 TRBD1 TRBV9 TGTGCCAGCAGCGTTGACAGGGTCGGGGAGACCCAGTACTTC CASSVDRVGETQYF
TRBJ2-2 NA TRBV29-1 TGCAGCGTTGATCTTGTTGGGAAGGGGACCGGGGAGCTGTTTTTT CSVDLVGKGTGELFF
TRBJ2-6 NA TRBV19 TGTGCCAGTAGTTTACAGGGCCCACGCTCTGGGGCCAACGTCCTGACTTTC CASSLQGPRSGANVLTF